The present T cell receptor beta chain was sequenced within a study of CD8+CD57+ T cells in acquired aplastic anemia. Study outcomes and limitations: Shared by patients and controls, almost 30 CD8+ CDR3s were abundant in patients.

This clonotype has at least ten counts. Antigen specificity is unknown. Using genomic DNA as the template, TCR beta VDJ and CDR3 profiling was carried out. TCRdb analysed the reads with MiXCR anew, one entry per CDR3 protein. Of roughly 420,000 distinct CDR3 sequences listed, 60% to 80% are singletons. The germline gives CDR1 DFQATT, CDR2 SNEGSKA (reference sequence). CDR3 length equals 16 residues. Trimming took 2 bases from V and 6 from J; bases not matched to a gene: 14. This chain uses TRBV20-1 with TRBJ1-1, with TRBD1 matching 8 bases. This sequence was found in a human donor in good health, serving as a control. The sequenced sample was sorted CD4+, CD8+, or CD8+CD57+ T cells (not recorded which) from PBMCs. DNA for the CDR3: TGCAGTGCTAGATCCACACCGGGACAGGAGCTTTCTGAAGCTTTCTTT. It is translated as CSARSTPGQELSEAFF.